A single sample gave rise to the 20 T cell receptor beta chains below, sequenced in a study of T cells in pancreatic ductal adenocarcinoma (dated by TCRdb to about 2017). To prepare the library, the immunoSEQ multiplex PCR assay was applied. The immuneACCESS repertoire file appears here via TCRdb, limited to in-frame rearrangements. These files lack a portion of the clones; in checked studies, under half of the deficit traces to unresolved V genes, and the cause of the others is not known. This sample lists over 90,000 clones; over 90% were detected once. Around 3.2% of the sample is taken by the ten largest. Pancreatic ductal adenocarcinoma patients who had undergone surgery without neoadjuvant therapy were selected. Material for sequencing was PBMCs. All receptors derive from a human donor with pancreatic ductal adenocarcinoma.

This chain uses TRBV19 with TRBJ2-5; 7 bases agree with TRBD1. The CDR3 contains 14 residues. The V segment lost 4 bases and the J segment 5 bases; nucleotides outside the gene matches: 7. CDR1 is LNHDA, CDR2 SQIVND, per germline (reference sequence). CDR3 nucleotides: TGTGCCAGTAGTACCCGACAGGGTGGGGAGACCCAGTACTTC. Amino acids: CASSTRQGGETQYF.

This clone was detected only once. The chain has TRBV6-5 and TRBJ1-3; tentatively, D is TRBD1 (6 bases). Per the germline V gene, CDR1 is MNHEY and CDR2 is SVGAGI. The CDR3 has 14 residues. Deletions cut 5 bases from V and 4 bases from J, with 12 bases between. CDR3 coding DNA: TGTGCCAGCAGTCATCAGGGGACCGGAAACACCATATATTTT. It is translated as CASSHQGTGNTIYF.

In DNA form, the CDR3 reads TGTGCCAGCAGCCAAGTAGCAGTGGGTACGCAGTATTTT. Translated, it gives CASSQVAVGTQYF. This chain joins TRBV14 and TRBJ2-3; D gene unclear. The V gene's germline CDR1 is SGHDN and CDR2 FVKESK. This CDR3 comprises 13 residues. The V and J ends lost 1 base and 8 bases respectively, with 10 bases between them.

This clone was seen a single time. J is TRBJ2-1 and V is TRBV5-4, with TRBD2 matching over 8 bases. The CDR3 sequence is 15 residues long. V gave up 2 bases and J gave up 2 bases; unmatched junction bases: 3. Germline lookup yields CDR1 SGHNT and CDR2 YYREEE (reference sequence). CDR3 nucleotides: TGTGCCAGCAGCTTAGGAGCGGGAGCCTACAATGAGCAGTTCTTC. Translating it yields CASSLGAGAYNEQFF.

The V and J genes are TRBV11-2 and TRBJ2-5, with D perhaps matching TRBD1 (6 bases). Germline assignment: CDR1 SGHAT and CDR2 FQNNGV. The CDR3 is made up of 15 amino acids. V was trimmed by 3 bases and J by 1 base, leaving 12 bases between them. As DNA, the CDR3 is TGTGCCAGCAGCTTCTACAGGGCCACCCAAGAGACCCAGTACTTC. Translating gives CASSFYRATQETQYF.

This clone was counted only a few times. The CDR3 DNA is TGTGCCTGGAGTAGGACAGGGTACGAGCAGTACTTC. It encodes CAWSRTGYEQYF. This chain connects TRBV30 to TRBJ2-7; the match to TRBD1 covers 8 bases. CDR1 is GTSNPN, CDR2 SVGIG, per germline (reference sequence). The CDR3 has 12 amino acids. V shed 2 bases and J 4 bases; nucleotides not matched to a gene: 1.

This chain connects TRBV20-1 to TRBJ1-1; TRBD1 might be the D (5 bases). Germline values: CDR1 DFQATT, CDR2 SNEGSKA (reference sequence). The CDR3 spans 10 residues. Trimming stripped 4 bases from V and 8 bases from J, with 8 bases between. The CDR3 reads CSAKGLEAFF. CDR3 coding DNA: TGCAGTGCTAAGGGACTGGAAGCTTTCTTT.

V gene TRBV7-6 combines with J gene TRBJ2-7; 8 nucleotides align to TRBD2. Germline CDR1 reads SGHVS; CDR2 reads FNYEAQ. The CDR3 is made up of 14 amino acids. V shed 5 bases, J shed 5 bases, and the junction held 8 bases outside the gene matches. DNA for the CDR3: TGTGCCAGCAGCATCCGCGGGGGGCGCGACGAGCAGTACTTC. It yields the protein CASSIRGGRDEQYF. Full variable domain (rest looked up from reference TRBV7-6 and TRBJ2-7): GAGVSQSPRYKVTKRGQDVALRCDPISGHVSLYWYRQALGQGPEFLTYFNYEAQQDKSGLPNDRFSAERPEGSISTLTIQRTEQRDSAMYRCASSIRGGRDEQYFGPGTRLTVT.

The chain couples TRBV5-1 to TRBJ2-3, with D possibly matching TRBD1 (5 bases). Trimming took 5 bases from V and 2 from J, leaving 18 bases between them. This CDR3 spans 16 amino acids. Germline V gene sequence: CDR1 SGHRS, CDR2 YFSETQ. The CDR3 loop is CASRSSPDSSTDTQYF. Here the CDR3 DNA reads TGCGCCAGCAGGTCCTCCCCCGACAGTTCCACAGATACGCAGTATTTT.

The gene calls are TRBV5-1 and TRBJ2-3, with a weak D call TRBD1 (5 bases). The length of the CDR3 is 13 residues. The V end lost 6 bases, the J end lost 1 base, and 9 bases lay between the germline ends. Germline V gene data show CDR1 as SGHRS and CDR2 as YFSETQ. The CDR3, as DNA: TGCGCCAGCAACCAAGGGGGCACAGATACGCAGTATTTT. Translation gives CASNQGGTDTQYF. Filled out from reference TRBV5-1 and TRBJ2-3, the complete variable domain reads KAGVTQTPRYLIKTRGQQVTLSCSPISGHRSVSWYQQTPGQGLQFLFEYFSETQRNKGNFPGRFSGRQFSNSRSEMNVSTLELGDSALYLCASNQGGTDTQYFGPGTRLTVL.

This chain joins TRBV28 and TRBJ2-3, with 7 bases fitting TRBD2. V was pared by 5 bases and J by 0 bases, with 5 bases of the junction left unmatched. The CDR3 consists of 15 residues. Per the germline V gene, CDR1 is MDHEN and CDR2 is SYDVKM. CDR3 residues: CASSPGTISTDTQYF. The CDR3 bases are TGTGCCAGCAGTCCCGGGACTATTAGCACAGATACGCAGTATTTT. Full variable domain (missing parts from reference TRBV28 and TRBJ2-3): DVKVTQSSRYLVKRTGEKVFLECVQDMDHENMFWYRQDPGLGLRLIYFSYDVKMKEKGDIPEGYSVSREKKERFSLILESASTNQTSMYLCASSPGTISTDTQYFGPGTRLTVL.

This clone was observed once. The gene calls are TRBV10-1 and TRBJ2-7; D gene uncertain. The CDR3 runs 14 residues. Looked up from germline, CDR1 is WNHNN and CDR2 is SYGVQD (reference sequence). V was clipped by 6 bases and J by 3 bases, with 15 bases between them. Here the CDR3 DNA reads TGCGCCAGCAGAAAGCGCGCCTTTAGCTACGAGCAGTACTTC. This encodes CASRKRAFSYEQYF.

The chain is built from TRBV7-3 and TRBJ2-1; TRBD2 matches at 9 bases. The junction had 5 bases not matched to a gene; V was cut back by 5 bases and J by 6 bases. Germline CDR1 and CDR2: SGHTA and FQGTGA. This CDR3 is built from 14 residues. This CDR3 is CASSPGLASNEQFF. CDR3 DNA sequence: TGTGCCAGCAGCCCCGGACTAGCGAGCAATGAGCAGTTCTTC.

This rearrangement joins TRBV2 to TRBJ1-3; possible D gene TRBD1, 6 bases. The ends were cut back, 8 bases at V and 0 bases at J, with 14 bases in the middle. The CDR3 consists of 15 residues. Germline CDR1 reads SNHLY; CDR2 reads FYNNEI. The CDR3 coding sequence is TGTGCCAGCCAAACAGGGCACAGCTCTGGAAACACCATATATTTT. Translating it yields CASQTGHSSGNTIYF.

The V call is TRBV30, the J call TRBJ2-4; TRBD2 might be the D (5 bases). Germline V gene data show CDR1 as GTSNPN and CDR2 as SVGIG (reference sequence). V was clipped by 0 bases and J by 0 bases, with 15 bases between them. This CDR3 spans 17 amino acids. The CDR3 DNA reads as TGTGCCTGGAGTGTTTCAAGGACTCCGTTAGCCAAAAACATTCAGTACTTC. Protein sequence: CAWSVSRTPLAKNIQYF.

The chain carries TRBV28 and TRBJ1-2; no firm D call. The CDR3 contains 13 residues. Germline-derived CDR1 and CDR2 are MDHEN and SYDVKM. Trimming removed 6 bases from V and 3 bases from J, with 11 bases in between. This CDR3 is CASSTGSHYGYTF. The CDR3 DNA reads as TGTGCCAGCAGCACCGGGTCCCACTATGGCTACACCTTC.

The V and J genes are TRBV19 and TRBJ2-3, with a possible D match to TRBD1 (6 bases). The CDR3 is 15 residues long. Looked up from germline, CDR1 is LNHDA and CDR2 is SQIVND (reference sequence). Trimming stripped 1 base from V and 4 bases from J, with 12 bases between. The CDR3 sequence is CASSIGPDSSDTQYF. The CDR3 nucleotides read TGTGCCAGTAGTATAGGTCCGGACAGCTCAGATACGCAGTATTTT. The full variable domain, rest sourced from reference TRBV19 and TRBJ2-3, is DGGITQSPKYLFRKEGQNVTLSCEQNLNHDAMYWYRQDPGQGLRLIYYSQIVNDFQKGDIAEGYSVSREKKESFPLTVTSAQKNPTAFYLCASSIGPDSSDTQYFGPGTRLTVL.

V is TRBV10-3 and J is TRBJ1-1, with unresolved D. Germline V gene data show CDR1 as ENHRY and CDR2 as SYGVKD. This CDR3 spans 13 amino acids. V was pared by 3 bases and J by 6 bases, with 11 bases between. CDR3 region: CAISDSPAAEAFF. The CDR3 DNA reads as TGTGCCATCAGTGATTCCCCGGCGGCTGAAGCTTTCTTT.

This clone was counted a few times. This chain's CDR3 is CASTGGYTF. CDR3 coding DNA: TGTGCCAGCACAGGGGGCTACACCTTC. The gene calls are TRBV6-4 and TRBJ1-2, with a tentative D call TRBD1 (5 bases). The CDR3 is 9 residues long. V gave up 7 bases and J gave up 8 bases, with 5 bases separating them. Germline V gives CDR1 MRHNA, CDR2 SNTAGT.

V and J are TRBV18 and TRBJ2-7; tentatively, D is TRBD2 (5 bases). Germline CDR1 reads KGHSH; CDR2 reads LQKENI. The CDR3 is made up of 14 amino acids. V was trimmed by 3 bases and J by 4 bases, leaving 13 bases between them. Written as DNA, the CDR3 is TGTGCCAGCTCACCTACCTGGGAGCGTTACGAGCAGTACTTC. Residues: CASSPTWERYEQYF.